Below are 2 T cell receptor beta chains sequenced from a single sample in a study of blood T cell repertoires in COVID-19. TCRdb keeps only in-frame clones here, not all; method: immunoSEQ multiplex PCR. The sample carries around 60,000 clones, 65% to 90% recorded once. Sequenced input: peripheral blood. The receptors were sampled from a man aged 50-59 years with COVID-19, enrolled during active disease.

The chain is built from TRBV5-1 and TRBJ2-3, with 15 bases fitting TRBD2. Germline V gene data show CDR1 as SGHRS and CDR2 as YFSETQ. V lost 4 bases to trimming and J lost 6 bases; unmatched junction nucleotides: 3. This CDR3 has 15 residues. The CDR3 DNA sequence: TGCGCCAGCAGCGGACTAGCGGGAGGGCCGGATACGCAGTATTTT. It translates to CASSGLAGGPDTQYF. The full variable domain, in which reference TRBV5-1 and TRBJ2-3 provide the parts outside the CDR3, is KAGVTQTPRYLIKTRGQQVTLSCSPISGHRSVSWYQQTPGQGLQFLFEYFSETQRNKGNFPGRFSGRQFSNSRSEMNVSTLELGDSALYLCASSGLAGGPDTQYFGPGTRLTVL.

The gene calls are TRBV24-1 and TRBJ2-5, with 7 positions matching TRBD1. The germline V gene has CDR1 KGHDR and CDR2 SFDVKD. The CDR3 runs to 15 residues. V lost 3 bases and J lost 4; bases outside the gene matches: 7. CDR3 DNA: TGTGCCACCAGTGATCCTAAAGACAGGGTAGAGACCCAGTACTTC. It encodes CATSDPKDRVETQYF.